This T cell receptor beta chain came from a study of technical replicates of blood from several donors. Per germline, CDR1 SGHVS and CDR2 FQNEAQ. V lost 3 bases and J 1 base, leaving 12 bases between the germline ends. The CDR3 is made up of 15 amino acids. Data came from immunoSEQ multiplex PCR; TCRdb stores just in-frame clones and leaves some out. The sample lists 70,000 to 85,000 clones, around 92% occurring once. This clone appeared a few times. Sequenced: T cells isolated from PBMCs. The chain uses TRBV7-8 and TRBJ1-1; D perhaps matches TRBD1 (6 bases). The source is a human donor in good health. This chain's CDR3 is CASSLLRGGNTEAFF. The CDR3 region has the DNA TGTGCCAGCAGCTTGTTGAGGGGGGGGAACACTGAAGCTTTCTTT.